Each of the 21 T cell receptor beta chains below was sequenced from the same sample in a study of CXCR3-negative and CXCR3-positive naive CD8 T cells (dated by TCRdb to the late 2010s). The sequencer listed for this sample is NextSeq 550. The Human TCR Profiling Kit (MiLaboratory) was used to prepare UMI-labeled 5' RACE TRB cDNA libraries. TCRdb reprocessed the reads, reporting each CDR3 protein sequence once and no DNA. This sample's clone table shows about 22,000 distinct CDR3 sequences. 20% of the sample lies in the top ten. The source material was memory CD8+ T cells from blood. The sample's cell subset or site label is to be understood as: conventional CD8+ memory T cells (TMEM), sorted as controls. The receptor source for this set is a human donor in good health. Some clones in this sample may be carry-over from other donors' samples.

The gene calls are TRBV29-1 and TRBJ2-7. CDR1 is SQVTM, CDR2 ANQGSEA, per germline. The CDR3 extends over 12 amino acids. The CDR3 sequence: CSVDGPAYEQYF.

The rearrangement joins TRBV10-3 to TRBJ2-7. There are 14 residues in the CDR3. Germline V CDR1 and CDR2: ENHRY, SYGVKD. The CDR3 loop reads CAISPPGGSYEQYF.

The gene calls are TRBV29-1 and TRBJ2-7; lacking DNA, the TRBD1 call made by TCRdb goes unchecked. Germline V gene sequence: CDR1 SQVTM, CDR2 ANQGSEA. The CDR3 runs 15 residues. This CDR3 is CSVPLPRQGSYEQYF.

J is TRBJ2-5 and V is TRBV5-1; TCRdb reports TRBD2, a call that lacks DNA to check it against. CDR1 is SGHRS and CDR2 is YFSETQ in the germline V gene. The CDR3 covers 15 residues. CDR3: CASSSTSVTQETQYF.

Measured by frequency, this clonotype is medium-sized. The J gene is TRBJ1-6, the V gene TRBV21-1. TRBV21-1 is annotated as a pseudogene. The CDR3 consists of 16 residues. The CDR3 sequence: CASSTTRRSLNSPLHF.

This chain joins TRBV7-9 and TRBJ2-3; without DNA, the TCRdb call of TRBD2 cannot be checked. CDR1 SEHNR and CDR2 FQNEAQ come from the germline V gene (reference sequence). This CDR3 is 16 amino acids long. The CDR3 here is CASSLRLAGPMDTQYF.

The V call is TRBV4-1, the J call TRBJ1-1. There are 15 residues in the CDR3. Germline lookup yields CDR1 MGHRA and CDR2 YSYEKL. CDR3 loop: CASSQGPTTNTEAFF.

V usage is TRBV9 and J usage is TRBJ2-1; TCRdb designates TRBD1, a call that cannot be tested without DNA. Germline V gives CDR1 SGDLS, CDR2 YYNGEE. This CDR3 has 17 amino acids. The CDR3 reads CASSFPGGTGTYNEQFF.

Here the CDR3 reads CASAHASSYEQYF. V is TRBV6-5 and J is TRBJ2-7. CDR1 MNHEY and CDR2 SVGAGI come from the germline V gene. The CDR3 extends over 13 amino acids.

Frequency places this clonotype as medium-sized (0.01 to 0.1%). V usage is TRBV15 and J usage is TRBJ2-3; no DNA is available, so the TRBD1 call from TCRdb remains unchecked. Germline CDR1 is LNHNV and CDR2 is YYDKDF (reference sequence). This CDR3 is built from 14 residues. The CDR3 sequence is CATSRFEGEDTQYF.

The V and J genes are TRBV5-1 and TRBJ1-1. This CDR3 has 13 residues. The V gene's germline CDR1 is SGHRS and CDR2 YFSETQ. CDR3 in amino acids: CASGLEVRFEAFF.

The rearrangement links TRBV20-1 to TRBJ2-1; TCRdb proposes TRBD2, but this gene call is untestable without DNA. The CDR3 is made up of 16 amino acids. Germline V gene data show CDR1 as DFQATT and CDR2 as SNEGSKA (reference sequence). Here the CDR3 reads CSASWLAGISYNEQFF.

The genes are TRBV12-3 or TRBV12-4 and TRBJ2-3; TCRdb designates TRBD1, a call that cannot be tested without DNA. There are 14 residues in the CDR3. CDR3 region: CASSQRDRTDTQYF.

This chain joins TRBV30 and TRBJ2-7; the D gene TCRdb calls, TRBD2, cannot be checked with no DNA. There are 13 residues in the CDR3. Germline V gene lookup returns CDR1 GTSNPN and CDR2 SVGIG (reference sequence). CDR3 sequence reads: CAFRLLSSYEQYF.

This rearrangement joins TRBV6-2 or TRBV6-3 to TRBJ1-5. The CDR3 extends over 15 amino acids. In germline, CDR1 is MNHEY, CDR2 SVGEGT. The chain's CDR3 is CASSYSVEGNQPQHF.

This chain's CDR3 is CASSSPQGNRDTEAFF. The chain combines TRBV7-2 with TRBJ1-1; TCRdb's assignment of TRBD1 cannot be checked, as there is no DNA. The CDR3 extends over 16 amino acids. The germline V gene encodes CDR1 SGHTA and CDR2 FQGNSA.

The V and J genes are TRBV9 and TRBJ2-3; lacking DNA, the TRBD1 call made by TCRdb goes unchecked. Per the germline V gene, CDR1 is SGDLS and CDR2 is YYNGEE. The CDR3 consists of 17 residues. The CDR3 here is CASSVQRSPGAADTQYF.

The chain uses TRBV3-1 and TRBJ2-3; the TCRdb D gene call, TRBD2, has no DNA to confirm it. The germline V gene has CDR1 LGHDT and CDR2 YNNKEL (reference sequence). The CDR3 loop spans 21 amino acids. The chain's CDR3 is CASSQVWWITSGGRERDTQYF.

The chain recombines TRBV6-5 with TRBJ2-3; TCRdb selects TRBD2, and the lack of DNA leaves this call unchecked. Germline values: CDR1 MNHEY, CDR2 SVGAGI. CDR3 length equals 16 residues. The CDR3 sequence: CASRTSGGAGTDTQYF.

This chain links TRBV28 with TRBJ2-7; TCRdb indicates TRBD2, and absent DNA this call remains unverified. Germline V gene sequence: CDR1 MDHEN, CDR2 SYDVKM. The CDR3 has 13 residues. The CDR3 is CASMASLSHEQYF.

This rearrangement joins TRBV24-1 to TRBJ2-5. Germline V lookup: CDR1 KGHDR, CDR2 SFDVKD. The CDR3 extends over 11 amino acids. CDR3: CATTRQETQYF.